The source of this TCR beta chain is a study of control samples from healthy donors and cancer patients. The CDR3 contains 13 residues. Looked up from germline, CDR1 is SGHNT and CDR2 is YYREEE (reference sequence). The V end lost 5 bases, the J end lost 6 bases, and 11 bases lay between the germline ends. The repertoire was sequenced with immunoSEQ multiplex PCR; TCRdb's copy has only in-frame clones and lacks some. This table has about 19,000 clones, around 84% appearing once. V gene TRBV5-4 combines with J gene TRBJ2-2; possible D gene TRBD1, 6 bases. Sequencing input: PBMCs. This receptor was obtained from a woman in her sixties or seventies with lung cancer. The CDR3 here is CASRLEGAGELFF. CDR3 bases: TGTGCCAGCAGACTAGAGGGGGCCGGGGAGCTGTTTTTT.